These 30 T cell receptor beta chains originate from one sample sequenced in a study of OX40 agonist ivuxolimab in advanced cancers. The library was made by the immunoSEQ multiplex PCR assay. TCRdb obtained this table from immuneACCESS and retained in-frame rearrangements with V and J assigned. These tables miss some clones; where compared with another copy, unresolved V genes account for less than half of the shortfall, and the remainder is unexplained. The sample table records tens of thousands of clones; about 91% of these occur just once. The ten top clones hold around 2.5% of the sample. Here the sequenced sample was CD4+ or CD8+ T cells sorted from blood, taken in a trial of the OX40 agonist ivuxolimab. Receptors originate from an adult with an advanced solid tumor such as melanoma, head and neck, liver or kidney cancer.

The chain employs TRBV6-5 and TRBJ1-5; D may be TRBD1 (5 bases). Germline V gene sequence: CDR1 MNHEY, CDR2 SVGAGI. The length of the CDR3 is 13 residues. The V and J ends lost 6 bases and 11 bases respectively, with 17 bases between them. The CDR3 loop reads CASRPGSKGAQHF. Here the CDR3 DNA reads TGTGCCAGCAGACCAGGGTCGAAAGGGGCCCAGCATTTT.

The chain couples TRBV27 to TRBJ2-2, with a tentative D call TRBD2 (7 bases). CDR1 is MNHEY and CDR2 is SMNVEV in the germline V gene (reference sequence). This CDR3 spans 18 amino acids. Trimming removed 5 bases from V and 5 bases from J, with 24 bases in between. Here the CDR3 DNA reads TGTGCCAGCAGTCCAAAGGGAGGGGGAGGGCCAAAAACCGGGGAGCTGTTTTTT. Residues: CASSPKGGGGPKTGELFF.

V usage is TRBV4-1 and J usage is TRBJ1-5; 9 bases line up with TRBD1. Germline loops: CDR1 MGHRA, CDR2 YSYEKL. Trimming removed 0 bases from V and 6 bases from J; junction bases left unmatched: 3. This CDR3 is 15 amino acids long. In DNA form, the CDR3 reads TGCGCCAGCAGCCAAGAAGACAGGGGGAGTCAGCCCCAGCATTTT. The encoded protein is CASSQEDRGSQPQHF.

This chain joins TRBV7-2 and TRBJ2-1; D call uncertain. Trimming took off 5 bases at V and 0 bases at J, with 17 bases between the two ends. Germline loops: CDR1 SGHTA, CDR2 FQGNSA. CDR3 size: 17 residues. CDR3 amino acids: CASSASQQSSSYNEQFF. CDR3 nucleotide sequence: TGTGCCAGCAGCGCATCTCAACAATCGAGCTCCTACAATGAGCAGTTCTTC.

V gene TRBV28 combines with J gene TRBJ1-6; perhaps TRBD1 as D (5 bases). V was shortened by 2 bases and J by 14 bases, with 13 bases between the two germline ends. This CDR3 spans 13 amino acids. The germline gives CDR1 MDHEN, CDR2 SYDVKM. CDR3 DNA: TGTGCCAGCAGTTTACCGACAGTGTCGGCCCTCCACTTT. Protein: CASSLPTVSALHF.

CDR3: CAISDPFKGGETQYF. For the CDR3, the DNA is TGTGCCATCAGTGACCCTTTCAAGGGGGGGGAGACCCAGTACTTC. The rearrangement links TRBV10-3 to TRBJ2-5, with TRBD2 as a possible D gene (7 bases). Between the trimmed V and J ends, which lost 3 bases and 5 bases, there was a span of 16 bases. The CDR3 is 15 residues long. Looked up from germline, CDR1 is ENHRY and CDR2 is SYGVKD.

The V and J genes are TRBV30 and TRBJ1-2; D gene ambiguous. V shed 1 base and J shed 1 base, with 4 bases lying between them. Germline values: CDR1 GTSNPN, CDR2 SVGIG (reference sequence). The CDR3 extends over 12 amino acids. The CDR3 nucleotides are TGTGCCTGGAGTGCCAGTAACTATGGCTACACCTTC. Protein product: CAWSASNYGYTF.

The J gene is TRBJ2-3, the V gene TRBV6-5; D is unresolved. Trimming left V 5 bases short and J 0 bases short, with 12 bases between. CDR3 size: 15 residues. Per germline, CDR1 MNHEY and CDR2 SVGAGI. In nucleotides, the CDR3 is TGTGCCAGCAGTCGGCAATACAGTAGCACAGATACGCAGTATTTT. Protein sequence: CASSRQYSSTDTQYF.

The chain employs TRBV28 and TRBJ1-5, with TRBD1 matching 9 bases. The germline CDR1 and CDR2 sequences are MDHEN and SYDVKM. The V and J ends lost 6 bases and 1 base, in that order; junction bases with no gene match: 4. The CDR3 contains 15 residues. The CDR3 is CASRLQGASNQPQHF. CDR3 in DNA: TGTGCCAGCAGGTTACAGGGGGCCAGCAATCAGCCCCAGCATTTT.

This clone came up once. The V and J genes are TRBV6-5 and TRBJ2-3; the match to TRBD1 covers 8 bases. With 4 bases clipped from V and 4 bases from J, the junction kept 10 bases outside the gene matches. The germline V gene has CDR1 MNHEY and CDR2 SVGAGI. CDR3 size: 16 residues. The CDR3 DNA sequence: TGTGCCAGCAGTTCTGGACAGGGAATAAGGGCAGATACGCAGTATTTT. This gives the protein CASSSGQGIRADTQYF.

The chain uses TRBV30 and TRBJ1-4; no definite D call. This CDR3 has 14 amino acids. Germline V gene sequence: CDR1 GTSNPN, CDR2 SVGIG (reference sequence). The V gene lost 1 base and the J gene lost 0 bases, with 6 bases spanning the gap. The CDR3 is CAWSGRATNEKLFF. In nucleotides, the CDR3 is TGTGCCTGGAGTGGACGGGCAACTAATGAAAAACTGTTTTTT. Drawing the rest from reference TRBV30 and TRBJ1-4, the complete variable domain is SQTIHQWPATLVQPVGSPLSLECTVEGTSNPNLYWYRQAAGRGLQLLFYSVGIGQISSEVPQNLSASRPQDRQFILSSKKLLLSDSGFYLCAWSGRATNEKLFFGSGTQLSVL.

This chain connects TRBV5-6 to TRBJ2-6, with 7 bases lining up with TRBD1. Germline V gene sequence: CDR1 SGHDT, CDR2 YYEEEE. This CDR3 has 15 amino acids. V lost 4 bases to trimming and J lost 1 base; unmatched junction nucleotides: 2. Written as DNA, the CDR3 is TGTGCCAGCAGCCTCAGGGGGTCTGGGGCCAACGTCCTGACTTTC. This codes for CASSLRGSGANVLTF.

The rearrangement links TRBV18 to TRBJ2-2; no reliable D call. The V end lost 3 bases, the J end lost 3 bases, and 5 bases lay between the germline ends. The germline V gene encodes CDR1 KGHSH and CDR2 LQKENI. The length of the CDR3 is 13 residues. CDR3 sequence (DNA): TGTGCCAGCTCACCCCGGGACACCGGGGAGCTGTTTTTT. Translation gives CASSPRDTGELFF.

The genes are TRBV11-2 and TRBJ1-1; weak D call: TRBD1 (6 bases). V dropped 0 bases and J dropped 0 bases, with 23 bases sitting between them. The CDR3 spans 20 residues. In germline, CDR1 is SGHAT, CDR2 FQNNGV. In nucleotides, the CDR3 is TGTGCCAGCAGCTTAGATACGACAGGTCTAATATCCAAAATGAACACTGAAGCTTTCTTT. Its translation: CASSLDTTGLISKMNTEAFF.

This chain joins TRBV9 and TRBJ2-7; 8 bases line up with TRBD2. The V and J ends lost 4 bases and 3 bases, in that order; junction bases with no gene match: 9. Germline V lookup: CDR1 SGDLS, CDR2 YYNGEE. The CDR3 loop spans 15 amino acids. In DNA form, the CDR3 reads TGTGCCAGCAGCCCTTTCAGTAGCGGGATCTACGAGCAGTACTTC. Protein sequence: CASSPFSSGIYEQYF.

This clone was observed once. V is TRBV9 and J is TRBJ1-3; TRBD1 aligns across 7 bases. The germline V gene has CDR1 SGDLS and CDR2 YYNGEE. This CDR3 has 15 residues. With V trimmed by 4 bases and J by 0 bases, 4 bases remained unmatched. The CDR3 here is CASSPRGSSGNTIYF. The CDR3 DNA is TGTGCCAGCAGCCCCAGGGGGAGCTCTGGAAACACCATATATTTT.

The chain employs TRBV9 and TRBJ1-4; 7 bases align to TRBD1. The ends lost 4 bases at V and 4 bases at J; junction bases unmatched: 4. Germline V CDR1 and CDR2: SGDLS, YYNGEE. The CDR3 is 14 amino acids. The CDR3 spells CASSLGQINEKLFF. The CDR3 coding sequence is TGTGCCAGCAGCTTGGGACAGATTAATGAAAAACTGTTTTTT. Together with reference TRBV9 and TRBJ1-4, the CDR3 gives the full variable domain: DSGVTQTPKHLITATGQRVTLRCSPRSGDLSVYWYQQSLDQGLQFLIQYYNGEERAKGNILERFSAQQFPDLHSELNLSSLELGDSALYFCASSLGQINEKLFFGSGTQLSVL.

The gene calls are TRBV18 and TRBJ2-2, with D possibly TRBD2 on 5 matching bases. This CDR3 is built from 13 residues. CDR1 and CDR2 (germline): KGHSH, LQKENI. With 5 bases removed from V and 3 bases from J, the gap between germline ends came to 7 bases. The CDR3 reads CASSGGDTGELFF. CDR3 in DNA: TGTGCCAGCTCAGGAGGTGACACCGGGGAGCTGTTTTTT.

The chain is built from TRBV5-4 and TRBJ1-2, with TRBD1 matching over 8 bases. The CDR3 covers 14 residues. Germline-derived CDR1 and CDR2 are SGHNT and YYREEE (reference sequence). V dropped 3 bases and J dropped 4; count of bases not matched to a gene: 5. The CDR3 coding sequence is TGTGCCAGCAGCTCCGGACAGGGAGGCTATGGCTACACCTTC. It yields the protein CASSSGQGGYGYTF.

This chain joins TRBV4-3 and TRBJ2-1; 14 bases match TRBD2. With V trimmed by 1 base and J by 10 bases, 9 bases remained unmatched. In germline, CDR1 is LGHNA, CDR2 YSLEER. This CDR3 is built from 17 residues. The CDR3 DNA sequence: TGCGCCAGCAGCCAAGGGGCCGGGACTAGCGGGAGACGGGAGCAGTTCTTC. Protein product: CASSQGAGTSGRREQFF.

The rearrangement links TRBV7-2 to TRBJ2-5; no reliable D call. The CDR3 extends over 13 amino acids. Germline V gene lookup returns CDR1 SGHTA and CDR2 FQGNSA. V was trimmed by 5 bases and J by 4 bases, leaving 11 bases between them. The CDR3 loop is CASSTGGPETQYF. The CDR3 DNA follows: TGTGCCAGCAGCACGGGTGGGCCAGAGACCCAGTACTTC.

This chain links TRBV19 with TRBJ1-5; 10 nucleotides align to TRBD1. Germline values: CDR1 LNHDA, CDR2 SQIVND (reference sequence). Losses at the gene ends were 6 bases for V and 4 bases for J; bases not matched to a gene: 12. The CDR3 is 17 amino acids. The chain's CDR3 is CASRTTTGTGANQPQHF. The CDR3 nucleotides are TGTGCCAGTAGGACAACCACCGGGACAGGGGCAAATCAGCCCCAGCATTTT. The full variable domain, its missing parts supplied by reference TRBV19 and TRBJ1-5, is DGGITQSPKYLFRKEGQNVTLSCEQNLNHDAMYWYRQDPGQGLRLIYYSQIVNDFQKGDIAEGYSVSREKKESFPLTVTSAQKNPTAFYLCASRTTTGTGANQPQHFGDGTRLSIL.

In DNA, the CDR3 is TGTGCCAGCAGGACAGGGGCTAGCTACGAGCAGTACTTC. Its protein is CASRTGASYEQYF. The chain has TRBV2 and TRBJ2-7; 8 bases match TRBD1. J lost 3 bases, V lost 6 bases, and 4 bases had no gene match. CDR3 size: 13 residues. Germline lookup yields CDR1 SNHLY and CDR2 FYNNEI.

The gene calls are TRBV27 and TRBJ1-1, with a possible D match to TRBD1 (6 bases). CDR1 is MNHEY, CDR2 SMNVEV, per germline (reference sequence). V lost 2 bases and J 7 bases, leaving 17 bases between the germline ends. The CDR3 is 15 amino acids. As DNA, the CDR3 is TGTGCCAGCAGTTTAAGACAGGCCGGTTTGATTGAAGCTTTCTTT. Residues: CASSLRQAGLIEAFF.

V usage is TRBV2 and J usage is TRBJ2-3; D unresolved. The CDR3 is 14 amino acids. From germline, CDR1 is SNHLY and CDR2 FYNNEI. The V gene lost 7 bases and the J gene lost 3 bases, with 14 bases spanning the gap. DNA for the CDR3: TGTGCCAGCAACCTACTTGTGAGGACAGATACGCAGTATTTT. This codes for CASNLLVRTDTQYF. Variable domain in full (rest from reference TRBV2 and TRBJ2-3): EPEVTQTPSHQVTQMGQEVILRCVPISNHLYFYWYRQILGQKVEFLVSFYNNEISEKSEIFDDQFSVERPDGSNFTLKIRSTKLEDSAMYFCASNLLVRTDTQYFGPGTRLTVL.

The chain has TRBV5-1 and TRBJ2-7, with D perhaps being TRBD1 or TRBD2 (5 bases each). V was trimmed by 8 bases and J by 3 bases, leaving 18 bases between them. From germline, CDR1 is SGHRS and CDR2 YFSETQ. The CDR3 sequence is 14 residues long. Here the CDR3 reads CASSTEGLLYEQYF. The CDR3 nucleotides are TGCGCCAGTTCTACCGAGGGGCTCCTCTACGAGCAGTACTTC. Full variable domain (remainder filled in from reference TRBV5-1 and TRBJ2-7): KAGVTQTPRYLIKTRGQQVTLSCSPISGHRSVSWYQQTPGQGLQFLFEYFSETQRNKGNFPGRFSGRQFSNSRSEMNVSTLELGDSALYLCASSTEGLLYEQYFGPGTRLTVT.

The CDR3 is CASILGGPGTGELFF. The CDR3 nucleotides read TGTGCCAGCATATTAGGAGGGCCGGGCACCGGGGAGCTGTTTTTT. V is TRBV7-2 and J is TRBJ2-2; the D gene is possibly TRBD2 (6 bases). The CDR3 sequence is 15 residues long. The V and J ends lost 7 bases and 4 bases respectively, with 16 bases between them. Germline V gene sequence: CDR1 SGHTA, CDR2 FQGNSA.

Note on this clone: This sample also contains other DNA sequences that code for the same CDR3. The V gene is TRBV7-9, the J gene TRBJ2-6, with D unresolved. CDR3 length equals 13 residues. Germline assignment: CDR1 SEHNR and CDR2 FQNEAQ (reference sequence). V was pared by 0 bases and J by 3 bases, with 0 bases between. The CDR3 protein is CASSLAGANVLTF. The DNA of the CDR3 is TGTGCCAGCAGCTTAGCTGGGGCCAACGTCCTGACTTTC.

CDR3 coding DNA: TGTGCCAGCAGTGAGGTTCAGGCTCAAAAGTCGAGCAATCAGCCCCAGCATTTT. Its protein is CASSEVQAQKSSNQPQHF. The chain is built from TRBV2 and TRBJ1-5, with D hard to call. CDR3 length: 18 amino acids. V lost 3 bases, J lost 1 base, and 19 bases lay in between. Germline V gives CDR1 SNHLY, CDR2 FYNNEI.

V usage is TRBV4-2 and J usage is TRBJ2-3; 7 nucleotides agree with TRBD2. Looked up from germline, CDR1 is LGHNA and CDR2 is YNFKEQ. With V trimmed by 2 bases and J by 0 bases, 8 bases remained unmatched. There are 17 residues in the CDR3. The CDR3 region has the DNA TGTGCCAGCAGCCAACATGCTAGCGGAGATAGCACAGATACGCAGTATTTT. Its protein is CASSQHASGDSTDTQYF.